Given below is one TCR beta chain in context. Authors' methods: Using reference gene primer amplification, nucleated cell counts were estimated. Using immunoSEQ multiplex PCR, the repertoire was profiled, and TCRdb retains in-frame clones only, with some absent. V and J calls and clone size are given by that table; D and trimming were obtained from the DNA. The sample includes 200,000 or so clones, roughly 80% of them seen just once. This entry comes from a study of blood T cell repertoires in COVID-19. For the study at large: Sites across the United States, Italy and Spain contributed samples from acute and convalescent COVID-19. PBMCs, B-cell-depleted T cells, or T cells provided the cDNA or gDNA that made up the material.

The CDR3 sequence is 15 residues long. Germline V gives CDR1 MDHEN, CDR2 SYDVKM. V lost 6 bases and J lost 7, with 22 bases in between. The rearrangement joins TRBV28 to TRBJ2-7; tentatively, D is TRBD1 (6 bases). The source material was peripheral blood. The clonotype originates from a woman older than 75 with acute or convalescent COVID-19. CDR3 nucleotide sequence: TGTGCCAGCAGCTTAACCGAAGACAGGTCTCGAGAGCAGTACTTC. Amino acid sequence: CASSLTEDRSREQYF.